The rows below give T cell receptor beta chains drawn from one sample of a study of T cell therapy after organ transplantation. The repertoire was sequenced with immunoSEQ multiplex PCR; TCRdb's copy has only in-frame clones and lacks some. The repertoire holds 45,000 to 60,000 clones, around 93% seen once, with about 3.1% in the top ten. The antigens of these receptors remain unknown. Sequenced here: CD8+ T cells from blood, sampled before autologous CMV-specific T cell therapy. The receptors come from a human patient who had received a solid organ transplant and had CMV disease. CDR3s include the opening cysteine and the closing phenylalanine or tryptophan. The D gene is left open where the match is weak. Part of the rows lack a size; the others show once, few, many or a class for expanded clones.

abundance	v_gene	d_gene	j_gene	CDR3aa	CDR3nt
-	TRBV6-5	-	TRBJ2-1	CASSSRVYNEQFF	TGTGCCAGCAGTTCCAGGGTTTACAATGAGCAGTTCTTC
-	TRBV10-3	-	TRBJ1-4	CAISESYSSNEKLFF	TGTGCCATCAGTGAGTCGTACTCCTCTAATGAAAAACTGTTTTTT
-	TRBV29-1	-	TRBJ2-7	CSVRTERTSYEQYF	TGCAGCGTGAGGACAGAACGGACCTCCTACGAGCAGTACTTC
few	TRBV19	-	TRBJ1-1	CASSLQASAEAFF	TGTGCCAGTAGTCTCCAGGCGTCCGCTGAAGCTTTCTTT
-	TRBV27	-	TRBJ1-1	CASSLAGGVAFF	TGTGCCAGCAGTTTAGCCGGCGGGGTTGCTTTCTTT
-	TRBV14	TRBD1	TRBJ1-4	CASSPGQGGTEEKLFF	TGTGCCAGCAGCCCGGGACAGGGTGGGACGGAGGAAAAACTGTTTTTT
-	TRBV14	-	TRBJ1-2	CASSLTPGSGYGYTF	TGTGCCAGCAGCTTAACTCCAGGGTCGGGGTATGGCTACACCTTC
-	TRBV7-9	-	TRBJ1-1	CASSLSIKVPNTEAFF	TGTGCCAGCAGCTTAAGCATAAAGGTCCCGAACACTGAAGCTTTCTTT
-	TRBV2	-	TRBJ2-7	CASTGTSSYEQYF	TGTGCCAGCACAGGAACGAGCTCCTACGAGCAGTACTTC
-	TRBV6-5	TRBD1	TRBJ1-4	CASGKLQGVREKLFF	TGTGCCAGCGGTAAACTACAGGGGGTACGAGAAAAACTGTTTTTT
-	TRBV19	TRBD1	TRBJ1-2	CASSITGGAAYGYTF	TGTGCCAGTAGTATAACAGGGGGCGCGGCCTATGGCTACACCTTC
-	TRBV18	-	TRBJ2-2	CASSPPGTEELFF	TGTGCCAGCTCACCACCGGGGACCGAGGAGCTGTTTTTT
-	TRBV6-1	TRBD1	TRBJ1-1	CASSDRVYTEAFF	TGTGCCAGCAGCGACAGGGTGTACACTGAAGCTTTCTTT
-	TRBV4-2	-	TRBJ2-1	CASSQEAPGRDEQFF	TGTGCCAGCAGCCAAGAGGCCCCGGGGCGCGATGAGCAGTTCTTC
-	TRBV6-5	TRBD1	TRBJ1-2	CASSPGQGYYGYTF	TGTGCCAGCAGTCCCGGACAGGGTTACTATGGCTACACCTTC
-	TRBV5-1	TRBD2	TRBJ2-2	CASSLVQRGFGELFF	TGCGCCAGCAGCTTGGTCCAGCGGGGGTTCGGGGAGCTGTTTTTT
-	TRBV19	-	TRBJ2-3	CASSIVRGADTQYF	TGTGCCAGTAGTATAGTTCGGGGAGCAGATACGCAGTATTTT